This T cell receptor (beta chain) appears in the sequencing data of a study of long-term antiretroviral therapy in people with HIV. Study-level findings and limits: Post-ART samples showed increased diversity that remained below transplant donor control levels. HIV repertoires spanned narrower CDR3 length ranges than controls. Specimens of blood were obtained during about 2003 to 2017, possibly under older ART regimens.

Survey level was the resolution at which the v3.0 immunoSEQ assay ran. Some clones are missing from TCRdb's copy, which holds only in-frame ones; the method was immunoSEQ multiplex PCR. The sample records tens of thousands of clones, roughly four fifths being singletons. As regards this clone: Its antigen is unidentified.

Germline-derived CDR1 and CDR2 are SGHRS and YFSETQ. Between the trimmed V and J ends, which lost 1 base and 12 bases, there was a span of 19 bases. The CDR3 loop spans 14 amino acids. This clonotype was sampled from a woman under 40 with HIV. This specimen was unsorted PBMCs, taken 1.1 years before starting antiretroviral therapy. This chain connects TRBV5-1 to TRBJ2-5, with D unclear. For the CDR3, the DNA is TGCGCCAGCAGCTTGTTTGGTCCCTCCCCAGTGGAGTACTTC. Its protein is CASSLFGPSPVEYF.